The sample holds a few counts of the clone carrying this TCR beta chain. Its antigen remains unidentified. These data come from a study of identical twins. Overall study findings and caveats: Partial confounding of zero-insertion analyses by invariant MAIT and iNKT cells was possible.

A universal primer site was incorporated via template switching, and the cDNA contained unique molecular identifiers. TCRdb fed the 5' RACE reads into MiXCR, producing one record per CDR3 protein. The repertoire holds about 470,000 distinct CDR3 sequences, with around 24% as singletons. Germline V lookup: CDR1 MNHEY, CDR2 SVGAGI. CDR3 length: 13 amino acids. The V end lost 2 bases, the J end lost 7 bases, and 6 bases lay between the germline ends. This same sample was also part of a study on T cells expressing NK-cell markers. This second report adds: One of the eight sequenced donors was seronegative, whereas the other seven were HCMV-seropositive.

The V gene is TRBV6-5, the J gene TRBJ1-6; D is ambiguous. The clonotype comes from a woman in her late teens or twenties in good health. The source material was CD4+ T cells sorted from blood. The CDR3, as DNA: TGTGCCAGCAGTTACCAGGAGAATTCACCCCTCCACTTT. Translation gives CASSYQENSPLHF.